Listed here are 30 T cell receptor beta chains from one sample, sequenced in a study of Graves' ophthalmopathy and Graves' hyperthyroidism. RNA transcripts provided the template for amplifying TCR beta CDR3 regions. First-round RT-PCR with HTBI primers preceded a second-round multiplex PCR. In TCRdb, the multiplex PCR reads were re-called with MiXCR into one record per CDR3 protein. The table shows 450,000 or so distinct CDR3 sequences, with 14% occurring only once. The sample consisted of blood. These receptors were collected from a woman between 25 and 40 years old with Graves' ophthalmopathy.

For this clonotype: A much larger clone lies a single base off, so this may be a read error. The rearrangement uses TRBV29-1 and TRBJ1-3; the match to TRBD1 covers 8 bases. The CDR3 consists of 15 residues. Looked up from germline, CDR1 is SQVTM and CDR2 is ANQGSEA. In DNA form, the CDR3 reads TGCAGCGTTGAAGCCAGGGGGCCAAATGGAATCACCATATATTTT. Amino acid sequence: CSVEARGPNGITIYF.

This clonotype showed up many times. The V call is TRBV27, the J call TRBJ1-1; D remains unclear. Between the trimmed V and J ends, which lost 6 bases and 2 bases, there was a span of 13 bases. There are 14 residues in the CDR3. The germline gives CDR1 MNHEY, CDR2 SMNVEV (reference sequence). The CDR3 loop is CASSSAEINTEAFF. In DNA, the CDR3 is TGTGCCAGCAGCTCTGCGGAGATCAACACTGAAGCTTTCTTT.

The sample holds a few counts of this clonotype. At one of its ends the junction is not consistent with the germline gene, which may arise from a read error. The chain couples TRBV13 to TRBJ1-3; 8 bases agree with TRBD1. Germline V gene lookup returns CDR1 PRHDT and CDR2 FYEKMQ (reference sequence). This CDR3 is built from 16 residues. CDR3: CASSVGGQVPGNTIYF. CDR3 in DNA: TGTGCCAGCAGCGTAGGGGGACAGGTCCCTGGAAACACCATATATTTT.

This clonotype was seen more than once but under ten times. The chain uses TRBV4-1 and TRBJ2-7; 11 nucleotides align to TRBD1. J gave up 11 bases and V 1 base, and 10 bases lay outside the gene matches. CDR3 length: 15 amino acids. Germline CDR1 is MGHRA and CDR2 is YSYEKL. CDR3 sequence: CASSQAGTGGDTEYF. The CDR3 DNA is TGCGCCAGCAGCCAAGCCGGGACAGGGGGAGATACCGAGTACTTC.

The table lists this clonotype with many counts. The rearrangement uses TRBV6-1 and TRBJ1-1; D is unresolved. Germline CDR1 MNHNS, CDR2 SASEGT. This CDR3 comprises 14 residues. Between the trimmed V and J ends, which lost 6 bases and 4 bases, there was a span of 15 bases. This CDR3 reads CASSSPKKGTEAFF. CDR3 DNA sequence: TGTGCCAGCAGCTCCCCAAAAAAAGGCACTGAAGCTTTCTTT.

V gene TRBV11-3 combines with J gene TRBJ2-2; D is unclear. Germline V gene lookup returns CDR1 SGHNT and CDR2 YENEEA. Trimming removed 5 bases from V and 4 bases from J, with 8 bases in between. CDR3 size: 13 residues. CDR3 in amino acids: CASSRAATGELFF. CDR3 in DNA: TGTGCCAGCAGCCGTGCAGCCACCGGGGAGCTGTTTTTT.

Ten or more counts support this clonotype. This chain joins TRBV12-3 or TRBV12-4 and TRBJ1-2; D not resolved. The V end lost 3 bases, the J end lost 4 bases, and 12 bases lay between the germline ends. CDR3 size: 14 residues. This chain's CDR3 is CASSLRRVAYGYTF. In DNA, the CDR3 is TGTGCCAGCAGTTTGAGGAGGGTGGCCTATGGCTACACCTTC.

The J gene is TRBJ2-7, the V gene TRBV19, with TRBD1 matching 7 bases. V dropped 4 bases and J dropped 3; count of bases not matched to a gene: 3. In germline, CDR1 is LNHDA, CDR2 SQIVND (reference sequence). CDR3 length equals 13 residues. The CDR3 sequence is CASSRQGVYEQYF. The CDR3 DNA sequence: TGTGCCAGTAGTAGGCAGGGGGTCTACGAGCAGTACTTC.

This clonotype was seen repeatedly, ten times or more. This chain links TRBV20-1 with TRBJ2-6; D not resolved. Per germline, CDR1 DFQATT and CDR2 SNEGSKA (reference sequence). Trimming pared 5 bases from V and 0 bases from J, leaving 8 bases between. The CDR3 length is 14 residues. The CDR3 loop reads CSARRSSGANVLTF. The DNA of the CDR3 is TGCAGTGCTCGACGGTCCTCTGGGGCCAACGTCCTGACTTTC.

This rearrangement joins TRBV12-3 or TRBV12-4 to TRBJ2-7, with D tentatively TRBD2 (5 bases). Trimming took 4 bases from V and 4 from J, leaving 23 bases between them. CDR3 length: 17 residues. CDR3 nucleotides: TGTGCCAGCAGTTCCACCCGTTGGACTCGAACGCTTTACGAGCAGTACTTC. Encoded protein: CASSSTRWTRTLYEQYF.

The table lists this clonotype with many counts. The CDR3 region is CASSSAVEAFF. Written as DNA, the CDR3 is TGTGCCAGCAGTTCTGCAGTCGAAGCTTTCTTT. The rearrangement links TRBV12-3 or TRBV12-4 to TRBJ1-1; D uncertain. There are 11 residues in the CDR3. V was clipped by 4 bases and J by 8 bases, with 8 bases between them.

There are many counts of this clonotype. This chain uses TRBV3-1 with TRBJ2-7, with 13 positions matching TRBD2. Germline V CDR1 and CDR2: LGHDT, YNNKEL (reference sequence). Trimming removed 5 bases from V and 4 bases from J; junction bases left unmatched: 5. This CDR3 has 15 amino acids. CDR3 sequence (DNA): TGTGCCAGCAGCTACGGGACTAGCGGGGCGTACGAGCAGTACTTC. Translating gives CASSYGTSGAYEQYF.

This clonotype was picked up many times. The chain couples TRBV19 to TRBJ1-2, with 7 positions matching TRBD1. The J segment lost 3 bases and the V segment lost 6 bases, leaving 10 bases of the junction unmatched. The germline gives CDR1 LNHDA, CDR2 SQIVND (reference sequence). CDR3 length equals 15 residues. The CDR3 DNA reads as TGTGCCAGTAGCGGCACAGGGGACCCCGACTATGGCTACACCTTC. This translates into CASSGTGDPDYGYTF. The full variable domain, its missing parts supplied by reference TRBV19 and TRBJ1-2, is DGGITQSPKYLFRKEGQNVTLSCEQNLNHDAMYWYRQDPGQGLRLIYYSQIVNDFQKGDIAEGYSVSREKKESFPLTVTSAQKNPTAFYLCASSGTGDPDYGYTFGSGTRLTVV.

In this sample, this clonotype turned up many times. V gene TRBV15 combines with J gene TRBJ2-5; D tentatively fits TRBD1 or TRBD2 (5 bases each). The germline V gene has CDR1 LNHNV and CDR2 YYDKDF (reference sequence). The CDR3 loop spans 14 amino acids. V was trimmed by 5 bases and J by 2 bases, leaving 12 bases between them. For the CDR3, the DNA is TGTGCCACCAGCTGGGACGGAGAACAAGAGACCCAGTACTTC. It yields the protein CATSWDGEQETQYF.

The V call is TRBV6-1, the J call TRBJ2-5, with D perhaps matching TRBD2 (5 bases). This CDR3 is built from 14 residues. V gave up 5 bases and J gave up 1 base, with 11 bases separating them. Germline lookup yields CDR1 MNHNS and CDR2 SASEGT. The CDR3 region has the DNA TGTGCCAGCAGTCGACGGAGGACCCAAGAGACCCAGTACTTC. Protein sequence: CASSRRRTQETQYF.

There are many counts of this clonotype. This may be a read error: a much more frequent sequence differs by one nucleotide. Because the CDR3 is missing its conserved closing phenylalanine or tryptophan, this is likely a read error. The chain has TRBV12-3 or TRBV12-4 and TRBJ2-7; D unclear. Trimming took off 8 bases at V and 3 bases at J, with 5 bases between the two ends. CDR3 size: 10 residues. CDR3 in amino acids: CASGSYEQYL. CDR3 DNA sequence: TGTGCCAGCGGAAGCTACGAGCAGTACCTC.

The sample holds one count of this clonotype. CDR3 bases: TGTGCCAGTACCGGAAGAGGGATAAACACTGAAGCTTTCTTT. It translates to CASTGRGINTEAFF. The chain links TRBV6-1 to TRBJ1-1; D is unresolved. The germline CDR1 and CDR2 sequences are MNHNS and SASEGT. With 9 bases removed from V and 2 bases from J, the gap between germline ends came to 16 bases. This CDR3 has 14 amino acids.

This chain joins TRBV6-1 and TRBJ1-2; weak D call: TRBD1 (6 bases). V lost 4 bases and J lost 5, with 17 bases in between. The CDR3 runs 15 residues. Germline assignment: CDR1 MNHNS and CDR2 SASEGT. The CDR3 loop is CASSGLLGQGYGYTF. Written as DNA, the CDR3 is TGTGCCAGCAGTGGACTTCTTGGGCAGGGGTATGGCTACACCTTC.

The chain uses TRBV7-9 and TRBJ2-7; a possible D gene is TRBD1 (5 bases). Germline V lookup: CDR1 SEHNR, CDR2 FQNEAQ (reference sequence). This CDR3 region has 15 residues. Trimming took off 0 bases at V and 3 bases at J, with 12 bases between the two ends. The CDR3: CASSLAPQGFYEQYF. As DNA, the CDR3 is TGTGCCAGCAGCTTAGCGCCGCAGGGCTTCTACGAGCAGTACTTC.

This clonotype was observed at least ten times. The V and J genes are TRBV27 and TRBJ1-1; weak D call: TRBD1 (5 bases). V lost 3 bases and J 6 bases, leaving 14 bases between the germline ends. Germline V gene lookup returns CDR1 MNHEY and CDR2 SMNVEV (reference sequence). The CDR3 runs to 14 residues. CDR3 DNA: TGTGCCAGCAGTTTCCAGGGAGTAGGCCCTGAAGCTTTCTTT. Amino acid sequence: CASSFQGVGPEAFF.

This clonotype was counted ten times or more. The chain employs TRBV20-1 and TRBJ1-1, with no clear D. Germline V gene data show CDR1 as DFQATT and CDR2 as SNEGSKA (reference sequence). This CDR3 contains 13 residues. The V end was cut by 3 bases, the J end by 2 bases, with 10 bases between. This chain's CDR3 is CSARAVFNTEAFF. CDR3 coding DNA: TGCAGTGCTAGGGCAGTTTTTAACACTGAAGCTTTCTTT.

This clonotype showed up many times. A read error may produce the germline difference seen at one junction end. The chain has TRBV7-7 and TRBJ2-5, with 11 bases matching TRBD2. This CDR3 contains 15 residues. Germline assignment: CDR1 SSHAT and CDR2 FNYEAQ (reference sequence). The CDR3 coding sequence is TGTGCTAGCAGCTTGGGGACTAGCGGCAAAGAGACCCAGTACTTC. Protein sequence: CASSLGTSGKETQYF.

Many counts were recorded for this clonotype. The V and J genes are TRBV7-2 and TRBJ2-5; possible D gene TRBD1, 6 bases. Germline V gene sequence: CDR1 SGHTA, CDR2 FQGNSA. Trimming stripped 2 bases from V and 4 bases from J, with 14 bases between. CDR3 size: 15 residues. CDR3 nucleotides: TGTGCCAGCAGCTTAAGTAGGACAGTCCCAGAGACCCAGTACTTC. This translates into CASSLSRTVPETQYF.

This clonotype appeared many times. V usage is TRBV9 and J usage is TRBJ2-3; D call uncertain. CDR3 length equals 15 residues. CDR1 and CDR2 from the germline V gene are SGDLS and YYNGEE. The germline V and J ends were trimmed by 5 bases and 5 bases, with 18 bases remaining between them. The CDR3 loop is CASRPGSGLEDTQYF. DNA for the CDR3: TGTGCCAGCAGACCTGGGTCGGGTCTTGAAGATACGCAGTATTTT.

V and J are TRBV28 and TRBJ2-2; TRBD2 agrees at 14 bases. V shed 2 bases, J shed 5 bases, and the junction held 7 bases outside the gene matches. The CDR3 loop spans 18 amino acids. Germline assignment: CDR1 MDHEN and CDR2 SYDVKM. The CDR3 here is CASSLGRLAGGPTGELFF. Written as DNA, the CDR3 is TGTGCCAGCAGTTTAGGCCGACTAGCGGGGGGGCCGACCGGGGAGCTGTTTTTT. The full variable domain, rest sourced from reference TRBV28 and TRBJ2-2, is DVKVTQSSRYLVKRTGEKVFLECVQDMDHENMFWYRQDPGLGLRLIYFSYDVKMKEKGDIPEGYSVSREKKERFSLILESASTNQTSMYLCASSLGRLAGGPTGELFFGEGSRLTVL.

The sample holds many counts of this clonotype. The chain joins TRBV4-1 to TRBJ1-2, with D uncertain. V was pared by 1 base and J by 6 bases, with 15 bases between. Germline V gene lookup returns CDR1 MGHRA and CDR2 YSYEKL. This CDR3 has 15 residues. The CDR3: CASSQVPPSSNGYTF. The CDR3 region has the DNA TGCGCCAGCAGCCAAGTTCCCCCTTCTAGTAATGGCTACACCTTC.

This clonotype was detected many times. The chain is built from TRBV2 and TRBJ1-2; no firm D call. This CDR3 has 14 residues. Deletions cut 3 bases from V and 3 bases from J, with 11 bases between. CDR1 is SNHLY, CDR2 FYNNEI, per germline. CDR3 nucleotide sequence: TGTGCCAGCAGTGATGAGGAGGGCGACTATGGCTACACCTTC. Residues: CASSDEEGDYGYTF.

This clonotype has just a few counts. This chain uses TRBV27 with TRBJ1-5; D may be TRBD1 (5 bases). The CDR3 extends over 15 amino acids. Germline V gene data show CDR1 as MNHEY and CDR2 as SMNVEV (reference sequence). The ends were cut back, 6 bases at V and 2 bases at J, with 14 bases in the middle. CDR3 DNA sequence: TGTGCCAGCAGCTCGATGGGGGATGGCAATCAGCCCCAGCATTTT. The encoded protein is CASSSMGDGNQPQHF.

The table lists this clonotype with a few counts. The gene calls are TRBV24-1 and TRBJ2-4; TRBD2 matches at 7 bases. Germline CDR1 is KGHDR and CDR2 is SFDVKD. V lost 3 bases and J lost 10; bases outside the gene matches: 2. The CDR3 is 12 amino acids. Written as DNA, the CDR3 is TGTGCCACCAGTGATAAGGGACTAATTCAGTACTTC. Translating it yields CATSDKGLIQYF.

This clonotype was observed at least ten times. J is TRBJ2-5 and V is TRBV20-1; TRBD2 matches at 11 bases. The CDR3 has 17 amino acids. Germline lookup yields CDR1 DFQATT and CDR2 SNEGSKA (reference sequence). V shed 1 base, J shed 0 bases, and the junction held 7 bases outside the gene matches. The CDR3 DNA reads TGCAGTGCTAGAGTACTAGCGGGAGCGTCGTACCAAGAGACCCAGTACTTC. Protein: CSARVLAGASYQETQYF.